This T cell receptor (beta chain) is from a study of shared clonotypes between healthy human individuals. Study-level results: Larger estimated richness was generally seen in naive subsets than in memory subsets.

Comments on this clone: Antigen specificity is unknown.

The CDR3 loop spans 16 amino acids. V lost 1 base, J lost 5 bases, and 15 bases lay in between. Germline loops: CDR1 SGHTA, CDR2 FQGNSA. Several immunoSEQ 96-well plates shared each subset's DNA, each plate a replicate. Per the authors' pipeline: Junction-only sequences without quality scores were provided by ImmunoSEQ, so filtering was different. Repertoires were generated with immunoSEQ multiplex PCR, while TCRdb's copy carries only in-frame clones and drops some. V and J calls and clone size are copied from that table; D and trimming were computed from the DNA. The sample holds 200,000 to 250,000 clones, about 65% seen once. Caucasian adults living in Nashville, Tennessee, provided all samples.

The sequencing sample was made of memory CD4+ T cells sorted from blood. Subset of the sample: CD45RA-negative fraction. V gene TRBV7-2 combines with J gene TRBJ2-1, with a possible D match to TRBD1 (6 bases). This clonotype was obtained from a man younger than 45 in good health. The CDR3 region has the DNA TGTGCCAGCAGCTTAGAGTTCATGGCAGGGGACAATGAGCAGTTCTTC. This encodes CASSLEFMAGDNEQFF.